The subject of this entry is one TCR beta chain. No antigen is known for it. This entry comes from a study of OX40 agonist ivuxolimab in advanced cancers. General study results and limits: With doses of 0.1 to 3.0 mg/kg, CD4+ and CD8+ blood T cells had undergone clonal expansion by week 6.

TCRdb keeps only in-frame clones here, not all; method: immunoSEQ multiplex PCR. The table shows roughly 45,000 clones, with just over 85% occurring only once. The CDR3 runs to 15 residues. The V end was cut by 5 bases, the J end by 4 bases, with 15 bases between. Germline V gene lookup returns CDR1 SGHTA and CDR2 FQGNSA. The source of this sequence is an adult with an advanced solid tumor such as melanoma, head and neck, liver or kidney cancer. The chain carries TRBV7-2 and TRBJ1-5; D gene unclear. The source material was CD4+ or CD8+ T cells sorted from blood, sampled in a trial of the OX40 agonist ivuxolimab. CDR3 residues: CASSPQGRTNQPQHF. The CDR3 nucleotides read TGTGCCAGCAGCCCACAAGGAAGGACTAATCAGCCCCAGCATTTT. The full variable domain, completed using reference TRBV7-2 and TRBJ1-5, is GAGVSQSPSNKVTEKGKDVELRCDPISGHTALYWYRQSLGQGLEFLIYFQGNSAPDKSGLPSDRFSAERTGGSVSTLTIQRTQQEDSAVYLCASSPQGRTNQPQHFGDGTRLSIL.